Presented here are 24 T cell receptor beta chains from one specimen sequenced in a study of identical twins. MiXCR, run by TCRdb on the 5' RACE reads, gives a single entry per CDR3 protein. The sample records about 240,000 distinct CDR3 sequences, approximately 10% being singletons. The sequencing sample was made of memory T cells sorted from blood. These receptors were collected from a man aged 50-60 years in good health.

The chain combines TRBV20-1 with TRBJ2-7; TRBD1 might be the D (6 bases). This CDR3 is built from 13 residues. V was cut by 1 base and J by 3 bases, with 10 bases left in between. The germline gives CDR1 DFQATT, CDR2 SNEGSKA (reference sequence). CDR3 DNA: TGCAGTGCTAGAGGCCGGACAGTCTACGAGCAGTACTTC. Translating gives CSARGRTVYEQYF.

In this sample, this clonotype turned up a few times. The V and J genes are TRBV7-2 and TRBJ2-1; D remains unclear. The CDR3 totals 11 residues. Germline CDR1 SGHTA, CDR2 FQGNSA. Trimming shortened V by 2 bases and J by 9 bases, and 5 bases separated the two germline ends. The CDR3 loop is CASSLKTEQFF. The CDR3 DNA is TGTGCCAGCAGCTTAAAAACTGAGCAGTTCTTC.

V and J are TRBV4-3 and TRBJ2-3, with TRBD2 matching 10 bases. With V trimmed by 1 base and J by 5 bases, 6 bases remained unmatched. The CDR3 extends over 16 amino acids. Per germline, CDR1 LGHNA and CDR2 YSLEER. The DNA for the CDR3 is TGCGCCAGCAGCCAAGCCCCGAGCGGGAGGGTAGATACGCAGTATTTT. Translating it yields CASSQAPSGRVDTQYF.

This clonotype was counted between two and nine times. The chain carries TRBV5-1 and TRBJ2-1; D tentatively fits TRBD1 or TRBD2 (6 bases each). The CDR3 extends over 15 amino acids. Looked up from germline, CDR1 is SGHRS and CDR2 is YFSETQ. Trimming took off 6 bases at V and 6 bases at J, with 19 bases between the two ends. The CDR3 sequence: CASTPRTGAVNEQFF. CDR3 sequence (DNA): TGCGCCAGCACCCCAAGAACGGGGGCGGTCAATGAGCAGTTCTTC.

The chain joins TRBV25-1 to TRBJ2-7; TRBD2 might be the D (5 bases). CDR1 and CDR2 from the germline V gene are MGHDK and SYGVNS. The CDR3 extends over 16 amino acids. V was clipped by 4 bases and J by 2 bases, with 18 bases between them. The CDR3 loop is CASSGLPGRDTYEQYF. Written as DNA, the CDR3 is TGTGCCAGCAGTGGACTACCCGGACGGGATACCTACGAGCAGTACTTC.

V usage is TRBV29-1 and J usage is TRBJ1-1, with D maybe TRBD1 (5 bases). CDR3 size: 15 residues. Germline CDR1 is SQVTM and CDR2 is ANQGSEA. Trimming removed 0 bases at V and 1 base at J, with 12 bases between. The CDR3 is CSVEDLAGRNTEAFF. CDR3 DNA sequence: TGCAGCGTTGAAGATCTGGCAGGGCGGAACACTGAAGCTTTCTTT.

The V gene is TRBV12-3 or TRBV12-4, the J gene TRBJ1-1; tentatively, D is TRBD1 (5 bases). V gave up 4 bases and J gave up 1 base, with 10 bases separating them. CDR3 size: 14 residues. DNA of the CDR3: TGTGCCAGCAGTTCCGGGGCGGAGAACACTGAAGCTTTCTTT. This gives the protein CASSSGAENTEAFF.

This clonotype was seen at least ten times. This chain links TRBV11-2 with TRBJ2-3; D not certain. The CDR3 runs 14 residues. Germline loops: CDR1 SGHAT, CDR2 FQNNGV. V lost 3 bases, J lost 4 bases, and 11 bases lay in between. For the CDR3, the DNA is TGTGCCAGCAGCTTGGAACGGCAGTCAGATACGCAGTATTTT. It is translated as CASSLERQSDTQYF.

This clonotype was recorded many times. This chain uses TRBV12-3 or TRBV12-4 with TRBJ1-5; TRBD1 matches at 9 bases. J was trimmed by 4 bases and V by 5 bases; bases with no gene match: 6. The CDR3 has 15 amino acids. The CDR3, as DNA: TGTGCCAGCAGTCCCGGACAGGGGCTAAATCAGCCCCAGCATTTT. Translated: CASSPGQGLNQPQHF.

This clonotype was found a few times. The chain links TRBV9 to TRBJ2-3; TRBD2 is a possible D gene (6 bases). This CDR3 comprises 15 residues. Germline V gene data show CDR1 as SGDLS and CDR2 as YYNGEE. Trimming took off 0 bases at V and 2 bases at J, with 10 bases between the two ends. The CDR3 bases are TGTGCCAGCAGCGTAGTGGCGGGATACACAGATACGCAGTATTTT. This translates into CASSVVAGYTDTQYF.

The table lists this clonotype with many counts. The chain joins TRBV5-1 to TRBJ2-3; no reliable D call. Germline CDR1 SGHRS, CDR2 YFSETQ. V lost 1 base, J lost 0 bases, and 9 bases lay in between. This CDR3 has 15 amino acids. The CDR3 nucleotides read TGCGCCAGCAGCTTGTCTACCACTAGCACAGATACGCAGTATTTT. This translates into CASSLSTTSTDTQYF. The full variable domain, in which reference TRBV5-1 and TRBJ2-3 provide the parts outside the CDR3, is KAGVTQTPRYLIKTRGQQVTLSCSPISGHRSVSWYQQTPGQGLQFLFEYFSETQRNKGNFPGRFSGRQFSNSRSEMNVSTLELGDSALYLCASSLSTTSTDTQYFGPGTRLTVL.

There are many counts of this clonotype. This chain connects TRBV27 to TRBJ2-7; D is ambiguous. Between the trimmed V and J ends, which lost 6 bases and 6 bases, there was a span of 18 bases. The CDR3 runs 14 residues. Germline CDR1 and CDR2: MNHEY and SMNVEV (reference sequence). CDR3 protein: CASRGPLGVGEQYF. CDR3 nucleotide sequence: TGTGCCAGCAGGGGCCCCCTCGGCGTAGGCGAGCAGTACTTC.

The chain recombines TRBV12-3 or TRBV12-4 with TRBJ2-7; 12 bases match TRBD2. The CDR3 is 15 amino acids. V lost 7 bases to trimming and J lost 6 bases; unmatched junction nucleotides: 10. The CDR3 DNA reads TGTGCCAGCACCGCGAGCCCTAGCGGGAGGGGCGAGCAGTACTTC. This translates into CASTASPSGRGEQYF.

This clonotype occurred many times. The rearrangement uses TRBV3-1 and TRBJ2-4, with D unresolved. From germline, CDR1 is LGHDT and CDR2 YNNKEL (reference sequence). CDR3 length: 14 amino acids. V was clipped by 5 bases and J by 8 bases, with 16 bases between them. Here the CDR3 reads CASSYGLRDHIQYF. CDR3 nucleotides: TGTGCCAGCAGCTACGGCCTCCGTGACCACATTCAGTACTTC.

The genes are TRBV20-1 and TRBJ1-2; D remains unclear. Per germline, CDR1 DFQATT and CDR2 SNEGSKA (reference sequence). V was shortened by 6 bases and J by 3 bases, with 17 bases between the two germline ends. The CDR3 loop spans 14 amino acids. DNA of the CDR3: TGCAGTGCCCAAATAAGCGGTCTGGACTATGGCTACACCTTC. This translates into CSAQISGLDYGYTF.

The table lists this clonotype with many counts. The chain recombines TRBV7-6 with TRBJ2-1, with 7 bases fitting TRBD2. Germline CDR1 is SGHVS and CDR2 is FNYEAQ. V lost 5 bases to trimming and J lost 10 bases; unmatched junction nucleotides: 8. The CDR3 spans 13 residues. CDR3 sequence reads: CASSPSGTGEQFF. The CDR3 DNA reads TGTGCCAGCAGCCCTAGCGGCACTGGAGAGCAGTTCTTC.

The V call is TRBV6-2 or TRBV6-3, the J call TRBJ2-7; D is perhaps TRBD1 or TRBD2 (7 bases each). The CDR3 length is 15 residues. CDR1 is MNHEY, CDR2 SVGEGT, per germline. Trimming took off 7 bases at V and 0 bases at J, with 16 bases between the two ends. In DNA form, the CDR3 reads TGTGCCAGCACCCCCGGCAGGGGGGGCTCCTACGAGCAGTACTTC. It yields the protein CASTPGRGGSYEQYF.

This clonotype was seen repeatedly, ten times or more. The chain employs TRBV18 and TRBJ2-5; D not resolved. Germline CDR1 KGHSH, CDR2 LQKENI. The V and J ends lost 0 bases and 5 bases respectively, with 7 bases between them. The CDR3 is made up of 13 amino acids. The CDR3 spells CASSPPSFETQYF. The CDR3 region has the DNA TGTGCCAGCTCACCACCTAGCTTTGAGACCCAGTACTTC.

Only a few counts were recorded for this clonotype. The rearrangement links TRBV5-1 to TRBJ2-7; the match to TRBD1 covers 10 bases. The CDR3 has 14 residues. J was trimmed by 7 bases and V by 1 base; bases with no gene match: 5. In germline, CDR1 is SGHRS, CDR2 YFSETQ. CDR3: CASSLMTGGGEQYF. CDR3 bases: TGCGCCAGCAGCTTGATGACAGGGGGCGGTGAGCAGTACTTC.

This clonotype showed up many times. V and J are TRBV20-1 and TRBJ2-5, with TRBD2 matching 10 bases. Germline-derived CDR1 and CDR2 are DFQATT and SNEGSKA (reference sequence). After removal of 3 bases from V and 2 bases from J, the junction contained 3 bases not matched to a gene. CDR3 size: 14 residues. The CDR3 nucleotides are TGCAGTGCTAGCGAACTAGCGGGACAAGAGACCCAGTACTTC. This translates into CSASELAGQETQYF.

This chain joins TRBV20-1 and TRBJ2-5, with TRBD2 identical over 8 bases. The CDR3 length is 12 residues. CDR1 and CDR2 (germline): DFQATT, SNEGSKA (reference sequence). After removal of 6 bases from V and 5 bases from J, the junction contained 5 bases not matched to a gene. The CDR3 DNA reads as TGCAGTGCCGGCCGGGGGGGGGAGACCCAGTACTTC. Residues: CSAGRGGETQYF.

The chain recombines TRBV30 with TRBJ1-2; TRBD1 aligns across 7 bases. This CDR3 is built from 14 residues. Germline V gives CDR1 GTSNPN, CDR2 SVGIG (reference sequence). Trimming cost V 5 bases and J 4 bases; bases outside gene matches: 10. The CDR3: CAWQMPGGGYGYTF. The DNA for the CDR3 is TGTGCCTGGCAAATGCCAGGGGGAGGCTATGGCTACACCTTC.

This chain uses TRBV9 with TRBJ2-3; D may be TRBD1 (6 bases). Per germline, CDR1 SGDLS and CDR2 YYNGEE. The CDR3 contains 15 residues. Trimming cost V 2 bases and J 4 bases, with 14 bases left between them. In DNA, the CDR3 is TGTGCCAGCAGCGTGAGGGTGGGACACGCAGATACGCAGTATTTT. Translation: CASSVRVGHADTQYF.

This clonotype appeared many times. CDR3 region: CASSRLAGAGEQFF. The CDR3 DNA is TGTGCCAGCAGCAGACTAGCGGGAGCGGGAGAGCAGTTCTTC. This chain uses TRBV27 with TRBJ2-1, with 12 bases that match TRBD2. This CDR3 comprises 14 residues. Per the germline V gene, CDR1 is MNHEY and CDR2 is SMNVEV (reference sequence). With V trimmed by 6 bases and J by 10 bases, 7 bases remained unmatched.